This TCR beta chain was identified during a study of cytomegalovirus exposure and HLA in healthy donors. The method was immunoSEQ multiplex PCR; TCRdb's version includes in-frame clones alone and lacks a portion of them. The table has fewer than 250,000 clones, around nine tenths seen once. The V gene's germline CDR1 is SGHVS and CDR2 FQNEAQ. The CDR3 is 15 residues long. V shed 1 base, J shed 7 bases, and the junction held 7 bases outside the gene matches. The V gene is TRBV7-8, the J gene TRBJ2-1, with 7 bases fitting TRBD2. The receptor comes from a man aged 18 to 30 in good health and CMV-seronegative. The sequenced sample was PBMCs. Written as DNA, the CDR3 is TGTGCCAGCAGCTTAGTGCTTGCGGGAGCAAATGAGCAGTTCTTC. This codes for CASSLVLAGANEQFF.